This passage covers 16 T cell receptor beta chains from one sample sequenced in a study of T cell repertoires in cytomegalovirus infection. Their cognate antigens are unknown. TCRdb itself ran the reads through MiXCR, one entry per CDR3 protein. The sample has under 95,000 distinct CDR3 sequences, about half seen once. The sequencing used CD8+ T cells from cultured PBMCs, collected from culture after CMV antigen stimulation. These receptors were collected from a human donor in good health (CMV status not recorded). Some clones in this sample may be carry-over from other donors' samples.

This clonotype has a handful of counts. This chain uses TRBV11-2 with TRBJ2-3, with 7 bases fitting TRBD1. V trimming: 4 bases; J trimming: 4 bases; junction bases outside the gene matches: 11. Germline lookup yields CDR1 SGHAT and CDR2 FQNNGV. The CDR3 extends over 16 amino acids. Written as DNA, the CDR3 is TGTGCCAGCAGCTCCGATATTGACAGGGACCCAGATACGCAGTATTTT. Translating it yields CASSSDIDRDPDTQYF.

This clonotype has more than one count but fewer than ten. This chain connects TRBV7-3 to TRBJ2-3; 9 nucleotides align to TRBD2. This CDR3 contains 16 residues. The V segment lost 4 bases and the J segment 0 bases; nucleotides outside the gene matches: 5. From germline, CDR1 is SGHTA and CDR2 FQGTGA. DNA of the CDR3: TGTGCCAGCAGCTCCCCCGGGACTAGCAGCACAGATACGCAGTATTTT. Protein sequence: CASSSPGTSSTDTQYF.

The CDR3 DNA reads TGTGCCAGCAGCTTAGAGTCTAGCGGGAGTATAAGGGAGGATGAGCAGTTCTTC. It translates to CASSLESSGSIREDEQFF. This chain uses TRBV7-6 with TRBJ2-1; TRBD2 aligns across 10 bases. The V gene's germline CDR1 is SGHVS and CDR2 FNYEAQ. Trimming cost V 1 base and J 8 bases; bases outside gene matches: 14. The CDR3 runs 18 residues.

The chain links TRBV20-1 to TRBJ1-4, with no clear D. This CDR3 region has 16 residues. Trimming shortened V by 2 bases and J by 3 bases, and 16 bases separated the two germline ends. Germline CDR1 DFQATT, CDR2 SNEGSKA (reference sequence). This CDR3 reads CSARIWQEAANEKLFF. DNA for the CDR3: TGCAGTGCTAGAATTTGGCAGGAGGCGGCTAATGAAAAACTGTTTTTT.

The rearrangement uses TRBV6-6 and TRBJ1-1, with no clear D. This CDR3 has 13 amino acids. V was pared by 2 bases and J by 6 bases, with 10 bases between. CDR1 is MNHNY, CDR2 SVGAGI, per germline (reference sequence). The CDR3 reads CASSYDSGAEAFF. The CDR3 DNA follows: TGTGCCAGCAGTTACGATAGTGGGGCTGAAGCTTTCTTT.

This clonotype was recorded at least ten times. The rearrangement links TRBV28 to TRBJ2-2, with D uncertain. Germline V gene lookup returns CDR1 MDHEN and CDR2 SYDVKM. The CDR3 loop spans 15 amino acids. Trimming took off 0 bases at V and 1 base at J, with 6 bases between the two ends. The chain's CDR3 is CASSLWSMNTGELFF. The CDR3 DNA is TGTGCCAGCAGTTTATGGTCCATGAACACCGGGGAGCTGTTTTTT. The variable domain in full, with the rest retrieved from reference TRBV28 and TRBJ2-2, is DVKVTQSSRYLVKRTGEKVFLECVQDMDHENMFWYRQDPGLGLRLIYFSYDVKMKEKGDIPEGYSVSREKKERFSLILESASTNQTSMYLCASSLWSMNTGELFFGEGSRLTVL.

The DNA for the CDR3 is TGTGCCAGCAGCCAGTGGGGGGGAGATGAAAAACTGTTTTTT. This translates into CASSQWGGDEKLFF. The chain links TRBV7-8 to TRBJ1-4; D may be TRBD1 (5 bases). CDR1 SGHVS and CDR2 FQNEAQ come from the germline V gene. Trimming took off 5 bases at V and 6 bases at J, with 13 bases between the two ends. The CDR3 is 14 residues long. Drawing the rest from reference TRBV7-8 and TRBJ1-4, the complete variable domain is GAGVSQSPRYKVAKRGQDVALRCDPISGHVSLFWYQQALGQGPEFLTYFQNEAQLDKSGLPSDRFFAERPEGSVSTLKIQRTQQEDSAVYLCASSQWGGDEKLFFGSGTQLSVL.

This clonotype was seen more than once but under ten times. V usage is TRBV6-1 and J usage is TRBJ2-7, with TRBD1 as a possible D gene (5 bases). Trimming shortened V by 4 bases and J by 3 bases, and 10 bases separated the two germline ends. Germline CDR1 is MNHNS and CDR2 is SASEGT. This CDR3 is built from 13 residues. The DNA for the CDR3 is TGTGCCAGCAGTGGGACCACAGGCTACGAGCAGTACTTC. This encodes CASSGTTGYEQYF.

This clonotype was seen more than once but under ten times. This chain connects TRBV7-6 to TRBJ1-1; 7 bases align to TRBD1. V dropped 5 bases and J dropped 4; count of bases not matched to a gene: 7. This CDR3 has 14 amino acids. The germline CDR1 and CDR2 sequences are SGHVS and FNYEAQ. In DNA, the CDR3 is TGTGCCAGCAGCGCCAAAGGGGGCTTCACTGAAGCTTTCTTT. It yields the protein CASSAKGGFTEAFF.

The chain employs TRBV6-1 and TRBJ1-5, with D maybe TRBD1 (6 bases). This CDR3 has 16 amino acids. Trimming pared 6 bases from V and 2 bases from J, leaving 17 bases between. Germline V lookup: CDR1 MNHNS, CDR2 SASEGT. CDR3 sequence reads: CASRLYRERGNQPQHF. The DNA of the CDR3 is TGTGCCAGCAGACTTTACAGGGAGCGGGGCAATCAGCCCCAGCATTTT.

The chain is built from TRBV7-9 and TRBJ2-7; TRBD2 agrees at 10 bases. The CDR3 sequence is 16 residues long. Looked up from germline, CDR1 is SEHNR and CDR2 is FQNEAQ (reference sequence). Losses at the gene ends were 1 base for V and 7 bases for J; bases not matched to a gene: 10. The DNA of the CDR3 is TGTGCCAGCAGCTTAGGGAGCGGGAGGGCCCGGGGAGAGCAGTACTTC. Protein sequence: CASSLGSGRARGEQYF.

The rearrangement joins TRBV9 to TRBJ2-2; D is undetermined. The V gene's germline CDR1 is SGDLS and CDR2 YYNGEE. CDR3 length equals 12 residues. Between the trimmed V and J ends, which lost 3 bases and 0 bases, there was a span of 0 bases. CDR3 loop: CASSANTGELFF. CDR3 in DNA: TGTGCCAGCAGCGCGAACACCGGGGAGCTGTTTTTT.

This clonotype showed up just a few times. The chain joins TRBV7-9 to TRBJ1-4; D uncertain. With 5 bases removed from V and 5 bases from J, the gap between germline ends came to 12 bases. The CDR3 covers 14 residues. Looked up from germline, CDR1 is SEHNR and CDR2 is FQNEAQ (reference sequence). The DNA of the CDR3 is TGTGCCAGCAGCCCACACCGTTCGAATGAAAAACTGTTTTTT. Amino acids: CASSPHRSNEKLFF.

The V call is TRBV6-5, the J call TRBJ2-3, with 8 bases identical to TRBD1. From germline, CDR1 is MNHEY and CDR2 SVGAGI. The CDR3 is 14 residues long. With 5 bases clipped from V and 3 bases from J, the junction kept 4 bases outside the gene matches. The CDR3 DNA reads TGTGCCAGCAGTCTGAGGACAGGGACAGATACGCAGTATTTT. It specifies CASSLRTGTDTQYF.

The CDR3 region has the DNA TGTGCCAGCAGTTCCCCGACTAGCGGGAGAGGCAATGAGCAGTTCTTC. Amino acid sequence: CASSSPTSGRGNEQFF. V usage is TRBV27 and J usage is TRBJ2-1, with 12 bases aligning to TRBD2. The CDR3 extends over 16 amino acids. Germline assignment: CDR1 MNHEY and CDR2 SMNVEV (reference sequence). Trimming took 4 bases from V and 6 from J; bases not matched to a gene: 7.

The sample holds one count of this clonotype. CDR3 in DNA: TGCAGTGCCCTCCTCCATAGAGGTGGTGGCTACACCTTC. Translation: CSALLHRGGGYTF. V is TRBV20-1 and J is TRBJ1-2; the D is unclear. The CDR3 loop spans 13 amino acids. Deletions cut 6 bases from V and 7 bases from J, with 18 bases between. Germline loops: CDR1 DFQATT, CDR2 SNEGSKA (reference sequence).